These T cell receptor beta chains were read from a single sample in a study of identifying expanded T cells in peripheral blood. The repertoire was sequenced with immunoSEQ multiplex PCR; TCRdb's copy has only in-frame clones and lacks some. Among 70,000 to 95,000 clones listed, about 90% were seen once. The specimen sequenced was blood. These receptor sequences come from a person aged 18 to 75 in good health. The CDR3 runs from the conserved cysteine through the conserved F or W. D genes are given only for firm matches. Clone sizes are given selectively: once, few, many, or a class where the clone is expanded.

clone_size,v_call,d_call,cdr3_length,j_call,cdr3_aa,cdr3_nt
-,TRBV2,-,14,TRBJ1-2,CASSPGPSNEGYTF,TGTGCCAGCAGTCCCGGGCCATCTAATGAGGGCTACACCTTC
-,TRBV7-2,-,14,TRBJ2-1,CASSLAYRYNEQFF,TGTGCCAGCAGCTTGGCCTACCGATACAATGAGCAGTTCTTC
once,TRBV5-4,-,14,TRBJ1-1,CASSLVRWNTEAFF,TGTGCCAGCAGCTTGGTCCGTTGGAACACTGAAGCTTTCTTT
few,TRBV4-2,TRBD2,18,TRBJ2-3,CASSPRLAGGPSTDTQYF,TGTGCCAGCAGCCCGCGACTAGCGGGAGGTCCTAGCACAGATACGCAGTATTTT
-,TRBV27,TRBD1,14,TRBJ2-2,CASGGQGGSGELFF,TGTGCCTCCGGAGGACAGGGTGGATCCGGGGAGCTGTTTTTT
-,TRBV30,TRBD1,15,TRBJ1-6,CAWSPPGGASSPLHF,TGTGCCTGGAGCCCTCCAGGGGGCGCGAGTTCACCCCTCCACTTT
-,TRBV28,-,14,TRBJ2-7,CASRPSTGSYEQYF,TGTGCCAGCAGACCGTCGACAGGATCCTACGAGCAGTACTTC
-,TRBV5-1,-,15,TRBJ2-5,CASSLAGSRQETQYF,TGCGCCAGCAGCTTGGCGGGTTCACGCCAAGAGACCCAGTACTTC
-,TRBV19,-,13,TRBJ2-7,CASSQGIVYEQYF,TGTGCCAGTAGTCAGGGGATCGTATACGAGCAGTACTTC
-,TRBV28,TRBD1,14,TRBJ2-7,CASSPQGYIYEQYF,TGTGCCAGCAGCCCACAGGGGTACATCTACGAGCAGTACTTC
-,TRBV28,TRBD2,15,TRBJ2-7,CASALRTSGYQEQYF,TGTGCCAGCGCCCTGAGGACTAGCGGTTACCAAGAGCAGTACTTC
-,TRBV5-4,TRBD1,18,TRBJ2-2,CASSSRRWGQGRAGELFF,TGTGCCAGCAGCAGCCGGCGATGGGGACAGGGAAGGGCCGGGGAGCTGTTTTTT
few,TRBV30,-,15,TRBJ1-6,CACTTGTAYNSPLHF,TGTGCCTGCACGACGGGGACGGCTTATAATTCACCCCTCCACTTT
-,TRBV15,-,15,TRBJ1-2,CATSRDDGAGYGYTF,TGTGCCACCAGCAGAGATGATGGGGCTGGCTATGGCTACACCTTC